This is a list of T cell receptor beta chains from one sample in a study of blood T cell repertoires in COVID-19. Measured with immunoSEQ multiplex PCR; TCRdb has only the in-frame clones, and not every one. The table includes fewer than 350,000 clones, 80% to 90% detected once. The sample comprised peripheral blood. These receptor sequences come from a man aged 25 to 40 with COVID-19, enrolled during active disease. The CDR3 runs from the conserved cysteine through the conserved F or W. Size tells how often a clone was seen (once, few, many) or the class of an expanded clone, and some rows leave it out.

TRBJ1-5,-,TRBV6-2/TRBV6-3,CASSYSRQPQHF
TRBJ2-5,-,TRBV3-1/TRBV3-2,CASSQFPGTVQETQYF
TRBJ2-7,once,TRBV4-2,CASSQDVLAGAYEQYF
TRBJ2-7,-,TRBV5-5,CASRPRVLDEQYF
TRBJ2-1,-,TRBV3-1/TRBV3-2,CASSVSHRAGQVLDISYNEQFF
TRBJ2-1,-,TRBV15,CATSRLAGDYNEQFF
TRBJ2-3,once,TRBV7-2,CASSSWTSGSDTQYF
TRBJ2-7,-,TRBV6-5,CASSYTAGGYYEQYF
TRBJ2-2,-,TRBV4-3,CASSQDITTNTGELFF
TRBJ1-1,few,TRBV10-2,CASSDKNTEAFF
TRBJ1-1,-,TRBV18,CASSPLTANTEAFF
TRBJ2-1,-,TRBV7-8,CASSLSGSLGLNNEQFF
TRBJ1-5,-,TRBV7-2,CASSLGSRSNQPQHF
TRBJ1-6,-,TRBV12-5,CASGLGQGGSPLHF
TRBJ2-7,-,TRBV19,CASSIPGVSYEQYF
TRBJ2-7,many,TRBV6-5,CASLGEFRLAHEQYF
TRBJ2-2,-,TRBV27,CASSSLWTGGTGELFF
TRBJ2-1,-,TRBV19,CASSIDQPTGAFYNEQFF
TRBJ1-4,-,TRBV4-1,CASSQVVAHVEKLFF
TRBJ1-2,-,TRBV2,CASSGGQGSYGYTF
TRBJ2-6,once,TRBV7-2,CASSFLQGARGANVLTF
TRBJ2-7,-,TRBV28,CASSLLSWGQGEQYF
TRBJ1-1,-,TRBV7-3,CASSAQRDTEAFF
TRBJ1-2,-,TRBV28,CASSLGTGELYYGYTF
TRBJ2-2,-,TRBV12-3/TRBV12-4,CASSFRGTGELFF
TRBJ1-1,few,TRBV5-6,CASTWGGRTEAFF
TRBJ2-7,-,TRBV11-2,CASSFSSGGTYEQYF
TRBJ2-1,-,TRBV5-5,CASSLEAGDWGEQFF
TRBJ2-1,-,TRBV28,CASSSGTSGSIDEQFF
TRBJ1-6,-,TRBV7-2,CASSSTGRNSPLHF
TRBJ2-7,once,TRBV12-5,CASGLSTVSNEQYF
TRBJ1-5,-,TRBV27,CASSLYRLTGALLHF
TRBJ2-3,-,TRBV11-1,CASTDSTSTDTQYF
TRBJ1-1,many,TRBV6-6,CASRYRGQGTEAFF
TRBJ2-5,-,TRBV3-1/TRBV3-2,CASRRWASHKQETQYF
TRBJ1-1,-,TRBV11-2,CASTLREVWNTEAFF
TRBJ1-2,-,TRBV4-2,CASSQDTGSNYGYTF
TRBJ2-7,-,TRBV19,CASSGGWEQYF
TRBJ1-2,-,TRBV5-6,CASSLGLGVAGYGYTF
TRBJ2-7,-,TRBV6-5,CASSLGQGVRYEQYF
TRBJ2-5,-,TRBV6-2/TRBV6-3,CASSFNVRGDSQETQYF
TRBJ2-2,-,TRBV12-5,CASGQTEGAGTGELFF
TRBJ1-2,-,TRBV11-2,CASSFGQGVNYGYTF
TRBJ1-4,-,TRBV19,CASSTSGKATNEKLFF
TRBJ1-1,-,TRBV15,CATSDTGGNTEAFF
TRBJ1-1,-,TRBV6-1,CASSEFTGGTGGTEAFF
TRBJ2-1,-,TRBV27,CASSSIILAGPYNEQFF
TRBJ2-1,few,TRBV9,CASSVTSGGTHSYNEQFF
TRBJ2-5,-,TRBV7-2,CASNAQGAGETQYF
TRBJ2-1,-,TRBV25-1,CASSEPNSYNEQFF
TRBJ2-6,-,TRBV5-6,CASSLELTSPITF
TRBJ1-1,-,TRBV19,CASSPGTARGVTEAFF
TRBJ1-5,-,TRBV28,CASSLFAGTDHPQHF